This T cell receptor beta chain stems from a study of T-cell reconstitution after alpha-beta-depleted transplantation in children. Whole-study results and caveats: About two months after transplant, alpha-beta T cells reportedly came from several hundred expanded graft clones. T cells produced anew were the main source of T-cell counts and diversity one year after transplant. Day-60 TCRbeta diversity that was high in some patients was derived from surviving recipient T cells and thymic progenitors.

Trimming removed 0 bases from V and 3 bases from J, with 12 bases in between. CDR1 is MGHRA and CDR2 is YSYEKL in the germline V gene. The CDR3 totals 15 residues. Worth noting for this clonotype: Its specificity is unknown.

The TCRbeta library was prepared with unique molecular identifiers. MiXCR, applied by TCRdb to the PCR reads, yields one record per CDR3 protein. The top ten clones hold about 5% of a sample with 200,000 to 300,000 distinct CDR3 sequences, roughly a quarter of them seen once. Sample: PBMCs, mostly from graft donor cells, taken 360 days after TCRalphabeta/CD19-depleted stem cell transplant. The TCR was taken from a female patient aged 2-15 years who had a stem cell transplant for congenital amegakaryocytic thrombocytopenia, so the T cells may come from the graft donor. The chain links TRBV4-1 to TRBJ2-7; possible D gene TRBD2, 6 bases. The chain's CDR3 is CASSQDPGGNYEQYF. The CDR3 nucleotides are TGCGCCAGCAGCCAAGATCCTGGAGGGAACTACGAGCAGTACTTC.